This T cell receptor (beta chain) was recovered during a study of T-cell memory formation after mild COVID-19. CDR1 is MNHEY, CDR2 SVGEGT, per germline. The CDR3 contains 14 residues. V lost 5 bases, J lost 4 bases, and 3 bases stayed unmatched. General study points: Prior to infection, memory already included some responding clones, suggesting cross-reactive memory joined.

TCRdb re-called the 5' RACE reads with MiXCR, one entry per CDR3 protein. The data hold approximately 350,000 distinct CDR3 sequences, with over 10% observed a single time. Remarks on this clonotype: Its antigen is as yet unknown.

What was sequenced was PBMCs or a T cell subset sorted from them (not recorded which). The chain carries TRBV6-2 or TRBV6-3 and TRBJ2-1; 9 bases align to TRBD2. The source is a man between 18 and 35 years old who had mild COVID-19 (a few samples of this study predate the infection). Cell type and time point are not known. The CDR3 reads CASSSGGTYNEQFF. CDR3 bases: TGTGCCAGCAGTAGCGGGGGGACTTACAATGAGCAGTTCTTC.